One T cell receptor (beta chain) is described in this entry. This clonotype has ten or more counts. The antigen this receptor binds is unknown. Base qualities are not at hand, and no much larger clone is one base apart. The sample is drawn from a study of Graves' ophthalmopathy and Graves' hyperthyroidism (dated by TCRdb to the late 2010s). Turning to the overall study: Peripheral blood was collected at initial diagnosis, before any treatment. An independent validation cohort was composed of fewer than 20 hyperthyroidism patients and 17 patients who later progressed from hyperthyroidism to ophthalmopathy. To tell Graves' ophthalmopathy apart from Graves' hyperthyroidism, and to predict which patients would progress to ophthalmopathy, the study relied on TCR beta repertoire signatures. In about six hyperthyroidism patients, the T-cell repertoire of thyroid tissue was compared with the T-cell repertoire of blood. In total, approximately 130 blood samples were TCR-sequenced: approximately 40 ophthalmopathy, some 80 hyperthyroidism and 17 hyperthyroidism-to-ophthalmopathy patients. Following sample collection, hyperthyroidism patients were given methimazole at a starting dose of 30 mg daily, and ophthalmopathy patients were given high-dose intravenous methylprednisolone. To explore V-J signatures that distinguish ophthalmopathy from hyperthyroidism, a discovery set of about a hundred patients was enrolled, made up of 43 with ophthalmopathy and 55 to 65 with stable hyperthyroidism.

Broad study findings and their caveats: Sample size was not predetermined statistically, and investigators were not blinded to group allocation. In validation, the model predicted ophthalmopathy progression with about 70% sensitivity and approximately 75% specificity; eleven to twelve predicted patients were CT-confirmed with GO in a median of around 6.5 months. Most of the expanded thyroid clonotypes with a frequency above 0.001 were also detected in blood, and it was suggested that the thyroid immune response may be reflected by blood repertoires. In cross-validation, the 13-signature model distinguished ophthalmopathy from stable hyperthyroidism with nearly 90% sensitivity and roughly 84% specificity, while in the test set the corresponding values were approximately 79% and 70%.

V drops 3 bases and J drops 2 bases, leaving 13 bases in between. The CDR3 runs 14 residues from the cysteine to the phenylalanine. CDR3 DNA is the only sequence kept; it has 42 bases, read in frame from the first base. The germline V gene (reference sequence) specifies GTSNPN as CDR1 and SVGIG as CDR2. TCR beta CDR3 regions were amplified from RNA transcripts for repertoire sequencing. The first round was an RT-PCR using HTBI primers with the Qiagen OneStep RT-PCR kit, and this first round was followed by a second-round multiplex PCR, then size selection and purification. The libraries underwent paired-end sequencing with 100 bp reads on an Illumina HiSeq2000. In the paper's pipeline: SOAPnuke was used to process the reads, removing any read that contained adapters or uncalled bases, had a mean Phred below 15, or lacked an exact match to the constant primer or identifier. COPE v1.2.5 was used to merge the high-quality paired reads. Each unique nucleotide sequence was treated as a clonotype, and MiTCR v1.1 was used to align the clonotypes to the IMGT TRB V, D and J references. The analysis was limited to V-J combinations with a frequency above 0.0001, which together covered 98% to 99.2% of repertoires. For each V-J combination, a TCR clonal expansion and chaos score was defined as F50 clonal expansion divided by the chaos observed in the TCRdist matrix. Features were reduced by Welch's t-statistics and random forest to over ten V-J combinations, which fed a naive Bayes classifier. Thyroid-blood repertoire similarity was quantified with the Morisita-Horn index. TCRdb reanalyzed the raw reads on its own, using fastp at Q25 for trimming and MiXCR for clone calling, and kept in-frame beta chains. Identical CDR3 protein sequences are pooled into one entry, listed with their most common genes and DNA. What appears here as the V and J calls and clone size reflects TCRdb's work, not the paper's. The sample table shows around 340,000 distinct CDR3 sequences, and roughly 17% are seen once. The ten top clones hold roughly an eighth of the sample.

Ophthalmopathy patients had moderately to severely active disease, Clinical Activity Score of at least 3, NOSPECS grade of at least 4, and disease duration under 3 months. Patients with other autoimmune diseases, uncontrolled infections, pregnancy or lactation were excluded from the study. Diagnosis was based on clinical symptoms, serum thyroxine, TRAb, thyroid ultrasound and orbital computed tomography. PBMCs were isolated from about 9.2 ml of fresh peripheral blood by Ficoll-Paque density gradient centrifugation. Total RNA was extracted using Trizol reagent, and RNA quality was checked on an Agilent 2100 Bioanalyzer.

The receptor's source is an adult man with Graves' ophthalmopathy. The chain joins TRBV30 to TRBJ1-1; the D segment could be TRBD1, given 5 matching bases. Material: peripheral blood. The bases are TGTGCCTGGAGACGGGGCAGGTTAAACACTGAAGCTTTCTTT. Its coded protein is CAWRRGRLNTEAFF.